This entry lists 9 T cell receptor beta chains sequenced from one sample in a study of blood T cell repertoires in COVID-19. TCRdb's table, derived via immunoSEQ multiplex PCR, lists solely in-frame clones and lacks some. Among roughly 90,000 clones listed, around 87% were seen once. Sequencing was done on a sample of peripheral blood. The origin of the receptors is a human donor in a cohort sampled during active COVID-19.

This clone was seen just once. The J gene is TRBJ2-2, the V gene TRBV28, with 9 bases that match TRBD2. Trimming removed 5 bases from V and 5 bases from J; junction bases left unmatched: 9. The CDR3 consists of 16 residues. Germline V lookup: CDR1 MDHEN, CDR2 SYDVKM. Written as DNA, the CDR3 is TGTGCCAGCAGTGCAGCGCTAGCGGGAAGGACCGGGGAGCTGTTTTTT. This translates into CASSAALAGRTGELFF.

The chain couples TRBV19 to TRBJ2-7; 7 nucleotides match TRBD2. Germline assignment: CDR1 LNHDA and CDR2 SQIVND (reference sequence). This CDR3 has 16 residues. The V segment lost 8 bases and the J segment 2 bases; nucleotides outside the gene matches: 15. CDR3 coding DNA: TGTGCCAGTCGACCCTCTCAGCGGGATCCAACCTACGAGCAGTACTTC. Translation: CASRPSQRDPTYEQYF.

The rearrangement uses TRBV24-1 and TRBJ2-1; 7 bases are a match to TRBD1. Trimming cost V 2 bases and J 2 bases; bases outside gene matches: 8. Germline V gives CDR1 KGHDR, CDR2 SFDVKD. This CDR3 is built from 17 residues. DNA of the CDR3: TGTGCCACCAGTGATTCTCCCGACAGGGCCGCCTACAATGAGCAGTTCTTC. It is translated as CATSDSPDRAAYNEQFF.

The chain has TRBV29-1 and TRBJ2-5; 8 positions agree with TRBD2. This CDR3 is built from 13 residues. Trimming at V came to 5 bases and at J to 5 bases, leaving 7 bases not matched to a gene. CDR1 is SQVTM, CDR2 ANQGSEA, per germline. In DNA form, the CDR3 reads TGCAGCGTTTCAGGGCGGGAGGTTGAGACCCAGTACTTC. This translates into CSVSGREVETQYF.

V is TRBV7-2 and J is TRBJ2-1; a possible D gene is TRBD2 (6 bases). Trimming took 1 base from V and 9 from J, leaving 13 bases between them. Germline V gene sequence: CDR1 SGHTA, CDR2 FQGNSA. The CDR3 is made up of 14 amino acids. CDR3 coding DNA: TGTGCCAGCAGCTTAGGAGGGAACGGGGGTGAGCAGTTCTTC. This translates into CASSLGGNGGEQFF.

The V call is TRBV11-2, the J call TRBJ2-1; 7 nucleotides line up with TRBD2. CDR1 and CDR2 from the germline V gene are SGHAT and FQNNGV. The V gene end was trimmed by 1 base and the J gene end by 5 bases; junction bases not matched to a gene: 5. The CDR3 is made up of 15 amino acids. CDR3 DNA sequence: TGTGCCAGCAGCTTAGCCCCCGGGACTAACAATGAGCAGTTCTTC. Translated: CASSLAPGTNNEQFF.

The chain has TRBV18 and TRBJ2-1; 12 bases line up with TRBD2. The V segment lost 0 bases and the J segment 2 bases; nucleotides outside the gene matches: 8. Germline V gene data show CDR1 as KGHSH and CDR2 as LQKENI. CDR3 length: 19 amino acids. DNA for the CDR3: TGTGCCAGCTCACCACCCGGACTAGCGGGGATGAATACCTACAATGAGCAGTTCTTC. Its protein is CASSPPGLAGMNTYNEQFF.

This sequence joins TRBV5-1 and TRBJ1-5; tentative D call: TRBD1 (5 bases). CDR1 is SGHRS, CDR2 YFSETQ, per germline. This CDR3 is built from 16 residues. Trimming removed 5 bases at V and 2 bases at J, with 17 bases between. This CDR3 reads CASSPGSGDGNQPQHF. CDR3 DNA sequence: TGCGCCAGCAGTCCAGGGTCGGGTGACGGCAATCAGCCCCAGCATTTT.

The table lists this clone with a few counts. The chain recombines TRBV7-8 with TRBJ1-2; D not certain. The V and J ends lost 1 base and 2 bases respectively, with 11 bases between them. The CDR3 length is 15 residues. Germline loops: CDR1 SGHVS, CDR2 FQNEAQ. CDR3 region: CASSLVINWNYGYTF. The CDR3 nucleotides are TGTGCCAGCAGCTTAGTCATCAACTGGAACTATGGCTACACCTTC.